Below, 2 T cell receptor beta chains from the same sample are listed, as sequenced in a study of cytomegalovirus exposure and HLA in healthy donors. PCR was performed using 60 Vbeta and 13 Jbeta primers. The protocol was immunoSEQ multiplex PCR, while the TCRdb copy is restricted to in-frame clones and leaves out a portion. The table lists around 150,000 clones, around 83% of them singletons. The specimen sequenced was PBMCs. The receptors derive from a girl aged 2 to 10 in good health and CMV-seropositive.

The rearrangement uses TRBV9 and TRBJ2-2; D might be TRBD2 (6 bases). CDR3 length: 18 residues. Germline CDR1 SGDLS, CDR2 YYNGEE. V was clipped by 4 bases and J by 2 bases, with 21 bases between them. The CDR3 reads CASSPSPWRGPNTGELFF. CDR3 DNA: TGTGCCAGCAGCCCTAGCCCGTGGCGGGGCCCTAACACCGGGGAGCTGTTTTTT.

In its sample, this clone was seen a few times. The rearrangement links TRBV9 to TRBJ2-1, with 9 nucleotides matching TRBD2. CDR1 and CDR2 from the germline V gene are SGDLS and YYNGEE. The CDR3 is made up of 15 amino acids. V was clipped by 3 bases and J by 10 bases; unmatched bases: 11. The CDR3 protein is CASSATSGRLSEQFF. The CDR3 DNA sequence: TGTGCCAGCAGCGCAACTAGCGGGCGTTTGAGCGAGCAGTTCTTC. Based on the CDR3 plus reference TRBV9 and TRBJ2-1, the full variable domain is DSGVTQTPKHLITATGQRVTLRCSPRSGDLSVYWYQQSLDQGLQFLIQYYNGEERAKGNILERFSAQQFPDLHSELNLSSLELGDSALYFCASSATSGRLSEQFFGPGTRLTVL.